The clone carrying this T cell receptor beta chain was picked up many times. Unique molecular identifiers were used to barcode this TCRbeta library. One entry per CDR3 protein results from TCRdb running MiXCR on the PCR reads. In the table there are fewer than 200,000 distinct CDR3 sequences, 6% to 7% of which are singletons. This record belongs to a study of T-cell reconstitution after alpha-beta-depleted transplantation in children. V dropped 0 bases and J dropped 8 bases, with 13 bases sitting between them. The CDR3 loop spans 14 amino acids. Germline CDR1 is ENHRY and CDR2 is SYGVKD. The receptor's source is a human donor who donated a stem cell graft to a child with Wiskott-Aldrich syndrome. The sequencing used PBMCs from the stem cell graft donor, collected from the stem cell graft. The chain is built from TRBV10-3 and TRBJ1-1; tentative D call: TRBD1 (6 bases). The CDR3 sequence: CAISESMTGREAFF. Here the CDR3 DNA reads TGTGCCATCAGTGAGTCGATGACAGGACGAGAAGCTTTCTTT.